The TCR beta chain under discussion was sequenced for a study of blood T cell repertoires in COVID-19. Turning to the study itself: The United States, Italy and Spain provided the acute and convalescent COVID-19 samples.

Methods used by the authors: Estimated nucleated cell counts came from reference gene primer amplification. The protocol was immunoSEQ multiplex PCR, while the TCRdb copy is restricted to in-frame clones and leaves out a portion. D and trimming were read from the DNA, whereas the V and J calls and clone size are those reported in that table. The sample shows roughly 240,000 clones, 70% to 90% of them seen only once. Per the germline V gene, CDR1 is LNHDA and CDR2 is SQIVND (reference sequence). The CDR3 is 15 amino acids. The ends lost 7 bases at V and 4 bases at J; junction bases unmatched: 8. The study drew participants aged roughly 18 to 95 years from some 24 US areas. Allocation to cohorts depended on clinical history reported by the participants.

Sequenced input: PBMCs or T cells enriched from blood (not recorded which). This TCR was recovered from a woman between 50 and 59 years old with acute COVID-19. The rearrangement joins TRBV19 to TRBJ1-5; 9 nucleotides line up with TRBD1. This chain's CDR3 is CASNPATGGNQPQHF. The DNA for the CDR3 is TGTGCCAGTAACCCGGCGACAGGGGGAAATCAGCCCCAGCATTTT.